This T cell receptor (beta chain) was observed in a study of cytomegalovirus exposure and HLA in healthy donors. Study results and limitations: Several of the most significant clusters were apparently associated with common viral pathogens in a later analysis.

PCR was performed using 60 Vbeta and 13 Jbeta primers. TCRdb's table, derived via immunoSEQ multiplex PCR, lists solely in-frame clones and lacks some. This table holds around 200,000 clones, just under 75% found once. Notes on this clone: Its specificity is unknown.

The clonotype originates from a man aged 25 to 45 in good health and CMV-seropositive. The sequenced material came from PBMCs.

Here the CDR3 reads CASSSAPGGEQYF. The CDR3 nucleotides read TGTGCCAGCAGTAGCGCGCCAGGGGGCGAGCAGTACTTC. V gene TRBV6-6 combines with J gene TRBJ2-7, with TRBD1 matching 7 bases. Trimming cost V 5 bases and J 6 bases; bases outside gene matches: 7. CDR1 and CDR2 (germline): MNHNY, SVGAGI (reference sequence). There are 13 residues in the CDR3.